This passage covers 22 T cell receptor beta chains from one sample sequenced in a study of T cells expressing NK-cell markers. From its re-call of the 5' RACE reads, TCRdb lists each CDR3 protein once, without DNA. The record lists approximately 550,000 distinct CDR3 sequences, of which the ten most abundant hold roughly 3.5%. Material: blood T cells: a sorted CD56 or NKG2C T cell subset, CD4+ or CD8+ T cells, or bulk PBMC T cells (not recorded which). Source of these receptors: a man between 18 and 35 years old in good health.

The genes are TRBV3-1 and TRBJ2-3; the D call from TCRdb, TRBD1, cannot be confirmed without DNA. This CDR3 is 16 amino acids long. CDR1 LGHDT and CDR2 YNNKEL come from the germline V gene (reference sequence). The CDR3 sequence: CASSQDRGSRGDTQYF.

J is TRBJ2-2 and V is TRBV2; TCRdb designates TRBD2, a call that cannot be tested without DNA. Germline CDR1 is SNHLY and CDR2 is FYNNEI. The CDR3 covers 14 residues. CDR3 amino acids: CAGGAATNTGELFF.

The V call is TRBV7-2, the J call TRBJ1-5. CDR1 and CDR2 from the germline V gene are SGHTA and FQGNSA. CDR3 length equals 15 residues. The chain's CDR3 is CASSLESQVLQPQHF. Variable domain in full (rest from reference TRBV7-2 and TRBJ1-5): GAGVSQSPSNKVTEKGKDVELRCDPISGHTALYWYRQSLGQGLEFLIYFQGNSAPDKSGLPSDRFSAERTGGSVSTLTIQRTQQEDSAVYLCASSLESQVLQPQHFGDGTRLSIL.

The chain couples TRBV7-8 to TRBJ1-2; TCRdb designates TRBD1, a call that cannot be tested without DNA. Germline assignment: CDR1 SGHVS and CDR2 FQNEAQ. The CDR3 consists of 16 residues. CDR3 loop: CASSLGLPGNMGGYTF.

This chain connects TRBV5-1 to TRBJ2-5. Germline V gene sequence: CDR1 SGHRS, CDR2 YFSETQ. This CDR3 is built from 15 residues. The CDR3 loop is CASSLAKGIQETQYF. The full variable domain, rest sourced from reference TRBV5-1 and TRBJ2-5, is KAGVTQTPRYLIKTRGQQVTLSCSPISGHRSVSWYQQTPGQGLQFLFEYFSETQRNKGNFPGRFSGRQFSNSRSEMNVSTLELGDSALYLCASSLAKGIQETQYFGPGTRLLVL.

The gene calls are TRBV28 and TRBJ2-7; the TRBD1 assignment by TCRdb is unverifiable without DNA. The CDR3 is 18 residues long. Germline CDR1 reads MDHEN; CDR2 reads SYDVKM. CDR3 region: CASNTRTEGQGISYEQYF.

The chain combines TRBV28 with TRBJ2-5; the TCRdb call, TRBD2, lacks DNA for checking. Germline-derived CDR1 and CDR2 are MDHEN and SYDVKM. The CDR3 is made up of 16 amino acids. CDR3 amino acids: CASSKTSGSVGETQYF.

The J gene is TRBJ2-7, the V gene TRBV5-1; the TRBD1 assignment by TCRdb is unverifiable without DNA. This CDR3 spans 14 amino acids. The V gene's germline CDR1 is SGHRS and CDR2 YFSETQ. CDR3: CASSSGRGSYEQYF.

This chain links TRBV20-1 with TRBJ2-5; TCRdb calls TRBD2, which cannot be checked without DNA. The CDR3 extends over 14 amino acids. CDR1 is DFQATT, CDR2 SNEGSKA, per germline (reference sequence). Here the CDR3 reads CSAQLAVLQETQYF.

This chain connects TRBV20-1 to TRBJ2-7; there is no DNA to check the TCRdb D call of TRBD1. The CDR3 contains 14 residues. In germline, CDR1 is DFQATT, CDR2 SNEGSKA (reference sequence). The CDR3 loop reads CSASPPGAFYEQYF.

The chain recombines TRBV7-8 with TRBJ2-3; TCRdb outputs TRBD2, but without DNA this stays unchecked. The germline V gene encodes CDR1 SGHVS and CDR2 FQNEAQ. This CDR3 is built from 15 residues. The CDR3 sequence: CASSLGSSGRDTQYF.

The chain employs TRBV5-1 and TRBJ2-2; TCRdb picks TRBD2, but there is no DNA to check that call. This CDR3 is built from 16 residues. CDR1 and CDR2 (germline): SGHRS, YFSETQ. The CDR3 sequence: CASSPVGLAGSGELFF.

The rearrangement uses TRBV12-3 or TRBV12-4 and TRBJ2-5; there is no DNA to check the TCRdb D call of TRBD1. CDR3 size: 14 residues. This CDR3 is CASRKDRRGETQYF.

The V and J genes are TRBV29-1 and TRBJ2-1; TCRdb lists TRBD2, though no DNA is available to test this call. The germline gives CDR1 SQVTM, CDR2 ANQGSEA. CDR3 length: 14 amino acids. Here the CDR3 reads CSGIIAGVEGEQFF.

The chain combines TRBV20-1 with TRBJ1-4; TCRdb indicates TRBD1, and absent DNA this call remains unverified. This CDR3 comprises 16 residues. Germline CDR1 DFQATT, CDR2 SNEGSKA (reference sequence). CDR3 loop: CSAREHSGGPNEKLFF.

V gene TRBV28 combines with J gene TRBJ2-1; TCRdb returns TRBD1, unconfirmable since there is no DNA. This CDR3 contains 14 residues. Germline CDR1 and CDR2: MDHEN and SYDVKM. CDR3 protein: CASTTGTFYNEQFF.

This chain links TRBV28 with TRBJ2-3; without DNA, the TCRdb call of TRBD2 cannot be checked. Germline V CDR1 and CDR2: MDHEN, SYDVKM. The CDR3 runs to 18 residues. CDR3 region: CASSLDQGLAGVADTQYF.

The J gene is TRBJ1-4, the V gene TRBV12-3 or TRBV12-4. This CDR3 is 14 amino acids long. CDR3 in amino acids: CASRGRSNREKLFF.

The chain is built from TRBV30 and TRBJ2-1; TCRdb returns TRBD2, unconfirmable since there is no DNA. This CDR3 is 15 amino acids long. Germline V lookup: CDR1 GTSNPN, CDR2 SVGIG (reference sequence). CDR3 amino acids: CAWGGPRGIYNEQFF. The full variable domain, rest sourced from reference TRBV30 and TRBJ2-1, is SQTIHQWPATLVQPVGSPLSLECTVEGTSNPNLYWYRQAAGRGLQLLFYSVGIGQISSEVPQNLSASRPQDRQFILSSKKLLLSDSGFYLCAWGGPRGIYNEQFFGPGTRLTVL.

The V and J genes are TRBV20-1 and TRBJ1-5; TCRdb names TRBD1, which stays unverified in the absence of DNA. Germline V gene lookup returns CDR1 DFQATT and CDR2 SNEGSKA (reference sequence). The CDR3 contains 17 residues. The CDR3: CSARGDRGLDGNQPQHF.

The CDR3 region is CAITPTRDTGELFF. J is TRBJ2-2 and V is TRBV10-3. The CDR3 sequence is 14 residues long. Germline V gives CDR1 ENHRY, CDR2 SYGVKD.

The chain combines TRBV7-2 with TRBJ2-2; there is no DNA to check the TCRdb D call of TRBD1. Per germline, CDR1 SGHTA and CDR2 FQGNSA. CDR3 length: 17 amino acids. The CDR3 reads CASSLPQGLDNTGELFF.